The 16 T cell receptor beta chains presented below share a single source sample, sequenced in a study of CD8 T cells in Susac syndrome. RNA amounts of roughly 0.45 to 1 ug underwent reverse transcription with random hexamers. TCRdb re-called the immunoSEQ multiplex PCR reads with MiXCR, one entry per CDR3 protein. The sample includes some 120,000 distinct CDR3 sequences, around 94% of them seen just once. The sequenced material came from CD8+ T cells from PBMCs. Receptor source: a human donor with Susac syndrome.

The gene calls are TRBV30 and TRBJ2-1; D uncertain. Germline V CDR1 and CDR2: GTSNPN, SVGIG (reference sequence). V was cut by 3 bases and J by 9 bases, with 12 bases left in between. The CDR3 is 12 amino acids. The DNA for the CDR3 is TGTGCCTGGAGCGCATTAGGGCGTGAGCAGTTCTTC. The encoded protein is CAWSALGREQFF.

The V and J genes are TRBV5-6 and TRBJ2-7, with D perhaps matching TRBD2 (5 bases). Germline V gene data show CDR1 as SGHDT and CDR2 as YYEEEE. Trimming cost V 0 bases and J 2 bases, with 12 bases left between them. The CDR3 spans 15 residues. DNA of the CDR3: TGTGCCAGCAGCTTGGGGCAGCGGAGTCCCTACGAGCAGTACTTC. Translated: CASSLGQRSPYEQYF.

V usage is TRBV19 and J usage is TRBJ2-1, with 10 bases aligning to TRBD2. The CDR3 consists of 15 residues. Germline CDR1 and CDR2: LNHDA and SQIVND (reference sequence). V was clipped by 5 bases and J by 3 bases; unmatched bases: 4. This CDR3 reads CASSAGTSDYNEQFF. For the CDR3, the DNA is TGTGCCAGTAGTGCCGGGACTAGCGACTACAATGAGCAGTTCTTC.

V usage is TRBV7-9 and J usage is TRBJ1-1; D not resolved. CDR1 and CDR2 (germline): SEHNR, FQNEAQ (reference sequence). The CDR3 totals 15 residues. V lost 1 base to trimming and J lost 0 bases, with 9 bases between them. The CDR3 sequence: CASSLGAPLNTEAFF. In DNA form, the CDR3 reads TGTGCCAGCAGCTTAGGGGCACCCTTGAACACTGAAGCTTTCTTT.

The CDR3 DNA sequence: TGCAGTGCCACCAATGATGCGGGAGGGGTCTCCTACAATGAGCAGTTCTTC. It codes for CSATNDAGGVSYNEQFF. J is TRBJ2-1 and V is TRBV20-1; TRBD2 agrees at 9 bases. Germline lookup yields CDR1 DFQATT and CDR2 SNEGSKA (reference sequence). The CDR3 sequence is 17 residues long. The V segment lost 6 bases and the J segment 0 bases; nucleotides outside the gene matches: 12.

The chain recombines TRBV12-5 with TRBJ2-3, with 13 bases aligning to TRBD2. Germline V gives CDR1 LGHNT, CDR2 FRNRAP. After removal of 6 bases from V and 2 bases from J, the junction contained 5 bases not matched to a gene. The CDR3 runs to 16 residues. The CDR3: CASGPGLAGDTDTQYF. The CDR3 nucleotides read TGTGCTAGTGGCCCAGGACTAGCGGGGGACACAGATACGCAGTATTTT.

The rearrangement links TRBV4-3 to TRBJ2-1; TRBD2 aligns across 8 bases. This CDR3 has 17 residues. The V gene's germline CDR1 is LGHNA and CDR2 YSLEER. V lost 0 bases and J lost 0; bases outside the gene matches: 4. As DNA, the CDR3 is TGCGCCAGCAGCCAAGAGACTAGCGTACCCTCCTACAATGAGCAGTTCTTC. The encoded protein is CASSQETSVPSYNEQFF.

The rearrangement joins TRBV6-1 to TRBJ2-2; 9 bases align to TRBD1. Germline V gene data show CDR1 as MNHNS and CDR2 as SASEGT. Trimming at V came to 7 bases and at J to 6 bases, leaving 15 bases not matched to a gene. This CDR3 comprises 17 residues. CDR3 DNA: TGTGCCAGCACCCTCAATCTAGGGACAGGGAGCGCCGGGGAGCTGTTTTTT. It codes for CASTLNLGTGSAGELFF.

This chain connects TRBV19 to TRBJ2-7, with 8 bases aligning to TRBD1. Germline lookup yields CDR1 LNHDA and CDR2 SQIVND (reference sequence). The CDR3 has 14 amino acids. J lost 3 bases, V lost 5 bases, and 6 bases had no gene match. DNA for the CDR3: TGTGCCAGTAGTGAAATCGACAGGGGCTACGAGCAGTACTTC. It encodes CASSEIDRGYEQYF. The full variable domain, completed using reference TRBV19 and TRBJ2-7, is DGGITQSPKYLFRKEGQNVTLSCEQNLNHDAMYWYRQDPGQGLRLIYYSQIVNDFQKGDIAEGYSVSREKKESFPLTVTSAQKNPTAFYLCASSEIDRGYEQYFGPGTRLTVT.

The CDR3 DNA follows: TGTGCCAGCAGCTTACGGGGCGATGAGCAGTTCTTC. Protein sequence: CASSLRGDEQFF. The rearrangement uses TRBV11-1 and TRBJ2-1; D possibly matches TRBD1 or TRBD2 (5 bases each). The CDR3 length is 12 residues. Trimming stripped 2 bases from V and 8 bases from J, with 7 bases between. The V gene's germline CDR1 is SGHAT and CDR2 FQDESV (reference sequence).

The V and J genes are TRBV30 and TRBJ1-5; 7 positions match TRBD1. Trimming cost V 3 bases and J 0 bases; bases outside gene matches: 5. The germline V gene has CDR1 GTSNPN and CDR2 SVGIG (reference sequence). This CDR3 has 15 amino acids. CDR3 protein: CAWSDGTVSNQPQHF. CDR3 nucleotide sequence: TGTGCCTGGAGCGACGGGACAGTTAGCAATCAGCCCCAGCATTTT.

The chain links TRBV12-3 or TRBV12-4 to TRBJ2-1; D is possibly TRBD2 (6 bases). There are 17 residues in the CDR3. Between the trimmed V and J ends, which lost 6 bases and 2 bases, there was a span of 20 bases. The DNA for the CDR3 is TGTGCCAGCAGACCAAGATCACTAGCAATGACCTACAATGAGCAGTTCTTC. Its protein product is CASRPRSLAMTYNEQFF.

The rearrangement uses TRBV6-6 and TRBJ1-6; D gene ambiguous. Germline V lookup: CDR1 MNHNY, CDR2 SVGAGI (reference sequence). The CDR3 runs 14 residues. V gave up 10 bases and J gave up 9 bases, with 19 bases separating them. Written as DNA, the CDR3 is TGTGCCACCCTCGCCTATACCGGTAGTTCACCCCTCCACTTT. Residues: CATLAYTGSSPLHF.

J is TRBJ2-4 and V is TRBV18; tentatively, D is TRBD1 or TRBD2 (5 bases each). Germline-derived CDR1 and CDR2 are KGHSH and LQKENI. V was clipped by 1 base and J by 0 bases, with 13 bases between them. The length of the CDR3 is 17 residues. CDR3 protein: CASSPLEGMIAKNIQYF. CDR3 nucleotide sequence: TGTGCCAGCTCACCACTAGAGGGGATGATAGCCAAAAACATTCAGTACTTC.

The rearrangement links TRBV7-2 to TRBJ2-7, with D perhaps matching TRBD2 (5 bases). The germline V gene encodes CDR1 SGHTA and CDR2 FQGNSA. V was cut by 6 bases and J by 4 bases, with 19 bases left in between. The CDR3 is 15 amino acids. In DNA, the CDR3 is TGTGCCAGCAGTAGTCCGACTACAGTATTTTACGAGCAGTACTTC. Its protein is CASSSPTTVFYEQYF.

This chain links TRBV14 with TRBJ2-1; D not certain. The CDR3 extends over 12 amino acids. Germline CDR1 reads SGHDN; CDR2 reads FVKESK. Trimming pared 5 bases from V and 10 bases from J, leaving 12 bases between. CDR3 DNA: TGTGCCAGCAGCTACCGTCCCTACGAGCAGTTCTTC. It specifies CASSYRPYEQFF.